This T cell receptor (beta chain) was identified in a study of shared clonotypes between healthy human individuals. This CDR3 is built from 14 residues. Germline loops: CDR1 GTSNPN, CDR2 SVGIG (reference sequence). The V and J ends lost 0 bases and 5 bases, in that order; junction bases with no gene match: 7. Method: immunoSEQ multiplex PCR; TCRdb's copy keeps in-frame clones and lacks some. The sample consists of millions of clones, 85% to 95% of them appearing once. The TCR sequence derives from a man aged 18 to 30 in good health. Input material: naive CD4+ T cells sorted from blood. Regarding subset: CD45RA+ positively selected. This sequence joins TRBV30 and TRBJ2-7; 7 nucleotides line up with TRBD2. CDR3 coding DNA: TGTGCCTGGAGTGTTTCGGGGGGTCTCCACGAGCAGTACTTC. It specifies CAWSVSGGLHEQYF. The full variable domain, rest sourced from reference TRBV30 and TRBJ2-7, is SQTIHQWPATLVQPVGSPLSLECTVEGTSNPNLYWYRQAAGRGLQLLFYSVGIGQISSEVPQNLSASRPQDRQFILSSKKLLLSDSGFYLCAWSVSGGLHEQYFGPGTRLTVT.